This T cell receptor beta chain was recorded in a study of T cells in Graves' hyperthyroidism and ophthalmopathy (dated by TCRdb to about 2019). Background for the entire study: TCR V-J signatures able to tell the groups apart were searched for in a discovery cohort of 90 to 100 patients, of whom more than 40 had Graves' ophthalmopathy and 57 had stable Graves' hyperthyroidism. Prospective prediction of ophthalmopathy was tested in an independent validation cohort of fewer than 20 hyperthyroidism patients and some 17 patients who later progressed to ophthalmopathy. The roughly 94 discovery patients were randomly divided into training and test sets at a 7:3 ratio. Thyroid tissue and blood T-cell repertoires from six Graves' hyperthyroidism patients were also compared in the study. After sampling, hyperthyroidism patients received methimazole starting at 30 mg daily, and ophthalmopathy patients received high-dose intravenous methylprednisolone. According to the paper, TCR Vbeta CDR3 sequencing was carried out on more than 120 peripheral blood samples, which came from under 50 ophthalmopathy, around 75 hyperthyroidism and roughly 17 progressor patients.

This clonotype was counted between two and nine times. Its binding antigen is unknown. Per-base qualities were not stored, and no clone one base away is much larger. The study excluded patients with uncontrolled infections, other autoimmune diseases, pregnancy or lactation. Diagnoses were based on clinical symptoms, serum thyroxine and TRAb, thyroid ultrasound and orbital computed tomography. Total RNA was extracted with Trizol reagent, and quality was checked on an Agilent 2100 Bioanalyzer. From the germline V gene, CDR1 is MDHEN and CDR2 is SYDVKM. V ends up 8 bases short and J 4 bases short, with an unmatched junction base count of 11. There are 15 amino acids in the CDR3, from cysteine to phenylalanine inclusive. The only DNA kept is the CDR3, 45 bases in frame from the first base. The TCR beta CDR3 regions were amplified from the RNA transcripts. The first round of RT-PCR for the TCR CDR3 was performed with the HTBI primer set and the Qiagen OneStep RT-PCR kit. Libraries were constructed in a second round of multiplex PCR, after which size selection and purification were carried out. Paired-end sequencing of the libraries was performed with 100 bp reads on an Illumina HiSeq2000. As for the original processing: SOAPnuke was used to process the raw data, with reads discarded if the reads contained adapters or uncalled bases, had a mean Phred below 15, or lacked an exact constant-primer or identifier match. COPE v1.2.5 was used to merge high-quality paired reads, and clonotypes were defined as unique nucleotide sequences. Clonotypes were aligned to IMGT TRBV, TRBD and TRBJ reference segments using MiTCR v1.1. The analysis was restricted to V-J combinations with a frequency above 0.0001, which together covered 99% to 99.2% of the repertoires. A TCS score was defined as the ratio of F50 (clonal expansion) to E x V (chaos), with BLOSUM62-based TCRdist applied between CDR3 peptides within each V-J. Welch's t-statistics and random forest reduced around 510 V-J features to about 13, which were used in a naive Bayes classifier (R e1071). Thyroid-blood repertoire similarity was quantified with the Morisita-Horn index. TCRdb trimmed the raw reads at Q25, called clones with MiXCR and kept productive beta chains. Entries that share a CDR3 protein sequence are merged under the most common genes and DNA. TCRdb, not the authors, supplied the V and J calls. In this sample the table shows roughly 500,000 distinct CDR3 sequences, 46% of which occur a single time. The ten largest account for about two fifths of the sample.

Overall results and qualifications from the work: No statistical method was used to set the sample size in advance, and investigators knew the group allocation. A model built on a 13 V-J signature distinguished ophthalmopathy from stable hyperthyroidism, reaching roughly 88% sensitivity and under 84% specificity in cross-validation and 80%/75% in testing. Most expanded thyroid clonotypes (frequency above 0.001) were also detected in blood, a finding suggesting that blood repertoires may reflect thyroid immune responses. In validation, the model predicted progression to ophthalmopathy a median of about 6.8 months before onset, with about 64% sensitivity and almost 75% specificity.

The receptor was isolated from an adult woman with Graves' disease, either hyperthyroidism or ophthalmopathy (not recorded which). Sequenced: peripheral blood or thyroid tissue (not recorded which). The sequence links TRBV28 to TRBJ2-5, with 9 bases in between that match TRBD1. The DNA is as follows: TGTGCCAGCGAGGTGTCTGGGACAGGGCGAGAGACCCAGTACTTC. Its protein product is CASEVSGTGRETQYF.